This TCR beta chain stems from a study of Graves' ophthalmopathy and Graves' hyperthyroidism. Findings and caveats of the study: A 13-signature model separated ophthalmopathy from stable hyperthyroidism, roughly 85% sensitivity, just over 80% specificity.

The authors diagnosed from clinical symptoms, serum thyroxine, TRAb, thyroid ultrasound and orbital computed tomography. This clonotype was recorded at least ten times. The antigen is not known. The CDR3 length is 13 residues. Trimming left V 0 bases short and J 5 bases short, with 5 bases between. CDR1 and CDR2 (germline): MNHEY, SVGAGI. The TCR beta CDR3 regions underwent amplification from RNA transcripts. RT-PCR was first run with HTBI primers, then multiplex PCR in a second round. TCRdb called the multiplex PCR reads again in MiXCR, with one record for every CDR3 protein. The table has about 620,000 distinct CDR3 sequences, about a fifth seen once.

The chain couples TRBV6-5 to TRBJ1-5; maybe TRBD1 (5 bases). This clonotype was obtained from a woman aged 18-29 years with stable Graves' hyperthyroidism. Some clones in this sample may be carry-over from other donors' samples. The sequenced sample was peripheral blood. CDR3 DNA: TGTGCCAGCAGTTACTCGACAGATCAGCCCCAGCATTTT. Protein product: CASSYSTDQPQHF.